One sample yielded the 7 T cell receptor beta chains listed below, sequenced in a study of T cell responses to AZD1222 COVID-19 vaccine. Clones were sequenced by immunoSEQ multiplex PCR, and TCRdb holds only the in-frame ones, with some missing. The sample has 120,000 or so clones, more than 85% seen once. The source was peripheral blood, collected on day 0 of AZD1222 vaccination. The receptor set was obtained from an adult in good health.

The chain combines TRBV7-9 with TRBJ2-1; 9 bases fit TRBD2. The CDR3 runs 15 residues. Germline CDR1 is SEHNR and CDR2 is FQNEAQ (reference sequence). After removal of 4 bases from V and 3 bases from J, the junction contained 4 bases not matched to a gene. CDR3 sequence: CASSYLAGDYNEQFF. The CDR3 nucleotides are TGTGCCAGCAGCTACTTAGCGGGAGACTACAATGAGCAGTTCTTC. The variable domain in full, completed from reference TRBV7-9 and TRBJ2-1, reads DTGVSQNPRHKITKRGQNVTFRCDPISEHNRLYWYRQTLGQGPEFLTYFQNEAQLEKSRLLSDRFSAERPKGSFSTLEIQRTEQGDSAMYLCASSYLAGDYNEQFFGPGTRLTVL.

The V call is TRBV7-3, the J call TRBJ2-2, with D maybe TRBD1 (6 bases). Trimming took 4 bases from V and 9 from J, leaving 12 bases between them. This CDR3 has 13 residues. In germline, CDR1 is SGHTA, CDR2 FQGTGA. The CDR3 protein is CASSSQGGRELFF. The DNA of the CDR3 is TGTGCCAGCAGCTCACAGGGTGGCAGGGAGCTGTTTTTT.

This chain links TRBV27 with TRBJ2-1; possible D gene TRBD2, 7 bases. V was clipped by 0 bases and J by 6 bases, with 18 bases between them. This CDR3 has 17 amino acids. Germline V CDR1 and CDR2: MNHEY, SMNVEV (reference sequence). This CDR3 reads CASSLSRGLIRPNEQFF. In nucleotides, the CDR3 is TGTGCCAGCAGTTTATCGCGGGGGCTGATTCGGCCCAATGAGCAGTTCTTC.

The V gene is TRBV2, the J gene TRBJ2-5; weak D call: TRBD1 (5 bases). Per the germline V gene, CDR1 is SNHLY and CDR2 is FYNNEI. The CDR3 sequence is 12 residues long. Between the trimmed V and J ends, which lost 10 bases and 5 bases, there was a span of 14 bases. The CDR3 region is CATTRQGETQYF. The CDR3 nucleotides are TGTGCCACCACCCGGCAGGGCGAGACCCAGTACTTC.

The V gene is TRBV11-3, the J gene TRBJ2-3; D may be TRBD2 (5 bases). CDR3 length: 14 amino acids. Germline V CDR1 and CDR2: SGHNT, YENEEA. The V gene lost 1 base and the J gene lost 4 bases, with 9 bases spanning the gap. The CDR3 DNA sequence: TGTGCCAGCAGCTTAGGATCAGCGGCAGATACGCAGTATTTT. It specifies CASSLGSAADTQYF. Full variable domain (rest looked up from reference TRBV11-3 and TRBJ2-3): EAGVVQSPRYKIIEKKQPVAFWCNPISGHNTLYWYLQNLGQGPELLIRYENEEAVDDSQLPKDRFSAERLKGVDSTLKIQPAELGDSAVYLCASSLGSAADTQYFGPGTRLTVL.

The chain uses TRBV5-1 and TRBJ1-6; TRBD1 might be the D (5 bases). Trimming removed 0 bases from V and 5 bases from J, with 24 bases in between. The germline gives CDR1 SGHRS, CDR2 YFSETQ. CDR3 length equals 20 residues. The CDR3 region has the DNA TGCGCCAGCAGCTTGGGTGGCTTACAGGTTGTATCCGGTAATAATTCACCCCTCCACTTT. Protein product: CASSLGGLQVVSGNNSPLHF. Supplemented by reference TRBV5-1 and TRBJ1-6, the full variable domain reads KAGVTQTPRYLIKTRGQQVTLSCSPISGHRSVSWYQQTPGQGLQFLFEYFSETQRNKGNFPGRFSGRQFSNSRSEMNVSTLELGDSALYLCASSLGGLQVVSGNNSPLHFGNGTRLTVT.

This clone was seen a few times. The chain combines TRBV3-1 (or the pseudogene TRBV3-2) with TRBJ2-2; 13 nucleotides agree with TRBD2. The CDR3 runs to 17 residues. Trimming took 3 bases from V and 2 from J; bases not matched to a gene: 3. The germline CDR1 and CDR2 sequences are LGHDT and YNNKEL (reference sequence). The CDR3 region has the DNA TGTGCCAGCAGCCATACTAGCGGGAGGGTCAACACCGGGGAGCTGTTTTTT. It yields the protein CASSHTSGRVNTGELFF.